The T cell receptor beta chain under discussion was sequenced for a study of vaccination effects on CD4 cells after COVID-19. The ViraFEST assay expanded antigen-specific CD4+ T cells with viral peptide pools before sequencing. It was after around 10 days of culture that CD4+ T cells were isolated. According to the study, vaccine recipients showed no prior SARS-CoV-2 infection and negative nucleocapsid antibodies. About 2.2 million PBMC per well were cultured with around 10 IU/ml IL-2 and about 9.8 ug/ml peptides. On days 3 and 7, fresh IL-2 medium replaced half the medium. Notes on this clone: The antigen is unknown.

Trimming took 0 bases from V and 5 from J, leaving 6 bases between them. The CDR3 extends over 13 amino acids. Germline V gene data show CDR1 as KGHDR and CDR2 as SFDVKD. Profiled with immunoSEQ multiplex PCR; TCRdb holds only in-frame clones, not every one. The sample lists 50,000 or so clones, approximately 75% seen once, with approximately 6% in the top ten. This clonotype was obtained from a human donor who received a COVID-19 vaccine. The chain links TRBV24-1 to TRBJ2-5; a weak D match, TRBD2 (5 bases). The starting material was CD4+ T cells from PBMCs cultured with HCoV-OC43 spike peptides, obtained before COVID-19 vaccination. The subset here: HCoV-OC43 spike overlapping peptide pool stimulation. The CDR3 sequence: CATSDLPGETQYF. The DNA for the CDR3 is TGTGCCACCAGTGATTTGCCGGGGGAGACCCAGTACTTC.